This is a list of T cell receptor beta chains from one sample in a study of regulatory T cells in long-lasting Graves disease. TCRdb re-called the multiplex PCR reads with MiXCR, one entry per CDR3 protein. The table lists about 470,000 distinct CDR3 sequences, roughly a fifth of them singletons. The sample here was peripheral blood mononuclear cells (PBMCs), taken when the disease was refractory, from a patient treated with antithyroid drugs. Receptor source: a female donor with Graves disease. Both conserved end residues are part of each CDR3. Fields, in order: clone size, J gene, V gene, D gene, CDR3 DNA, CDR3 protein. A D gene is named only where the DNA matches it firmly. The size of a clone is reported for some rows only, either as once, few or many, or as a class for expanded clones.

many,TRBJ1-1,TRBV12-3/TRBV12-4,NA,TGTGCCAGCAGTTTAGCTCTCTCTTCCGCTGAAGCTTTCTTT,CASSLALSSAEAFF
many,TRBJ1-1,TRBV11-2,NA,TGTGCCAGCAGCTTAGACGGCGGCCTTATGAACACTGAAGCTTTCTTT,CASSLDGGLMNTEAFF
many,TRBJ1-5,TRBV27,NA,TGTGCCAGCAGCAGTTCGGGGTGGCAGCCCCAGCATTTT,CASSSSGWQPQHF
NA,TRBJ2-7,TRBV25-1,TRBD2,TGTGCCAGCAGTGACCCCCGACTAGCGGGAGGTCGGGACGAGCAGTACTTC,CASSDPRLAGGRDEQYF
NA,TRBJ2-4,TRBV7-9,NA,TGTGCCAGCAGCCCCCGGGGCCCTGGACTAGCCAAAAACATTCAGTACTTC,CASSPRGPGLAKNIQYF
many,TRBJ2-5,TRBV5-6,TRBD2,TGTGCCAGCAGCTTGAATAGCGGGATCCGAGAGACCCAGTACTTC,CASSLNSGIRETQYF
many,TRBJ2-5,TRBV12-3/TRBV12-4,TRBD2,TGTGCCAGCAGTTTCAGCGGGAGCGGGGAGACCCAGTACTTC,CASSFSGSGETQYF
few,TRBJ1-2,TRBV28,TRBD1,TGTGCCAGCAGCCAAGATTCGGGGTGGAGGGGGCCCACCCGGGATGGCTACACCTTC,CASSQDSGWRGPTRDGYTF
NA,TRBJ2-5,TRBV9,NA,TGTGCCAGCAGCGTAGCTAGTAGTCGGACCCAAGAGACCCAGTACTTC,CASSVASSRTQETQYF
few,TRBJ2-7,TRBV20-1,TRBD2,TGCAGTGCTAGACTAGCGGGAGGGACCTACGAGCAGTACTTC,CSARLAGGTYEQYF
many,TRBJ2-5,TRBV7-2,TRBD2,TGTGCCAGCAGCTCGCTGACTAGCGGGGGGGCCGGGGAGACCCAGTACTTC,CASSSLTSGGAGETQYF
few,TRBJ1-1,TRBV4-1,NA,TGCGCCAGCAGCCAACTGGCGGGGGGGGGCCCTGAAGCTTTCTTT,CASSQLAGGGPEAFF
NA,TRBJ2-1,TRBV18,TRBD2,TGTGCCAGCTCACCGGGACTAGCGGGAGGGATTGAGCAGTTCTTC,CASSPGLAGGIEQFF
many,TRBJ2-5,TRBV7-8,NA,TGTGCCAGCAGCAAACTAGAACGGGAGACCCAGTACTTC,CASSKLERETQYF
few,TRBJ2-2,TRBV12-3/TRBV12-4,TRBD1,TGTGCCAGCAGAGACAGGGCGGATACCGGGGAGCTGTTTTTT,CASRDRADTGELFF
NA,TRBJ1-2,TRBV4-1,NA,TGCGCCAGCAGCCACCATTTTGGGGGGTCGGATAACTATGGCTACACCTTC,CASSHHFGGSDNYGYTF
NA,TRBJ2-7,TRBV12-3/TRBV12-4,TRBD2,TGTGCCAGCAGTTCCCCCATACGACTAGCGGGAGGGGGCTACGAGCAGTACTTC,CASSSPIRLAGGGYEQYF
few,TRBJ1-4,TRBV20-1,NA,TGCAGTGCGCTCGGGCCTATTAATGAAAAACTGTTTTTT,CSALGPINEKLFF
NA,TRBJ2-7,TRBV27,TRBD2,TGTGCCAGCAGTCCCGGGACTAGCGGGAGAGTCGGGCAGTACTTC,CASSPGTSGRVGQYF
many,TRBJ2-4,TRBV7-2,NA,TGTGCCAGCAGCTTAGGGACAGCGACAGCCAAAAACATTCAGTACTTC,CASSLGTATAKNIQYF
NA,TRBJ2-2,TRBV3-1,TRBD1,TGTGCCAGCAGCGCCCACAGGGGGACCGGGGAGCTGTTTTTT,CASSAHRGTGELFF
many,TRBJ1-1,TRBV13,NA,TGTGCCAGCAGCTTAGGACCCGGTCTGATGAACACTGAAGCTTTCTTT,CASSLGPGLMNTEAFF
many,TRBJ2-7,TRBV6-5,NA,TGTGCCAGCAGTTTTCGTCAGGGAACCGAGCAGTACTTC,CASSFRQGTEQYF
NA,TRBJ1-4,TRBV11-3,NA,TGTGCCAGCAGCTTTCGGCAGAAAAATGAAAAACTGTTTTTT,CASSFRQKNEKLFF
NA,TRBJ1-2,TRBV30,NA,TGTGCCTACCTGGACAGCACCTCCTTCTATGGCTACACCTTC,CAYLDSTSFYGYTF
many,TRBJ2-5,TRBV5-1,TRBD2,TGCGCCAGCACGTGGACGGGAGGGCAAGAGACCCAGTACTTC,CASTWTGGQETQYF
NA,TRBJ1-2,TRBV7-9,NA,TGTGCCAGCAGCTCAAGTGCCTCCATTTATGGCTACACCTTC,CASSSSASIYGYTF
NA,TRBJ1-5,TRBV19,TRBD1,TGTGCCAGTAGTCCCAGGGGGCGTAGCAATCAGCCCCAGCATTTT,CASSPRGRSNQPQHF
many,TRBJ2-2,TRBV12-3/TRBV12-4,NA,TGTGCCAGCAGTACCGACATACAGGGAGGCGGGGAGCTGTTTTTT,CASSTDIQGGGELFF
few,TRBJ1-1,TRBV28,NA,TGTGCCAGCAGTGGGGGGAGGACTGAAGCTTTCTTT,CASSGGRTEAFF
NA,TRBJ1-1,TRBV7-9,NA,TGTGCCCGCAGCTTAGGACTAGAAGCTTTCTTT,CARSLGLEAFF
many,TRBJ2-5,TRBV15,NA,TGTGCCACCAGCAGAGATCTCGGAGAGACCCAGTACTTC,CATSRDLGETQYF
NA,TRBJ1-4,TRBV6-1,NA,TGTGCCACGAAAACTAATGAAAAACTGTTTTTT,CATKTNEKLFF
NA,TRBJ1-6,TRBV27,NA,TGTGCCAGCAGTTTATCCCCCGGGGACCAGGGGACACCCCTCCACTTT,CASSLSPGDQGTPLHF
many,TRBJ2-7,TRBV6-2/TRBV6-3,NA,TGTGCCAGCAGTTACTCGATCCGGACAGCGAGACATGGGAGCAATTACGAGCAGTACTTC,CASSYSIRTARHGSNYEQYF
many,TRBJ1-6,TRBV2,NA,TGTGCCAGCAGTGAAGGCCTCGACGGAAATTCACCCCTCCACTTT,CASSEGLDGNSPLHF
many,TRBJ2-2,TRBV12-3/TRBV12-4,NA,TGTGCCAGCATCCCAAACACCTTACAGAACACCGGGGAGCTGTTTTTT,CASIPNTLQNTGELFF
few,TRBJ1-2,TRBV6-1,NA,TGTGCCAGCAGCCAGCCGGGATCTGGCTATGGCTACACCTTC,CASSQPGSGYGYTF
NA,TRBJ2-6,TRBV13,NA,TGTGCCAGCAGTTCAAGGGACGTGAGGGGCCCTGGGGCCAACGTCCTGACTTTC,CASSSRDVRGPGANVLTF
NA,TRBJ2-2,TRBV7-8,TRBD2,TGTGCCAGCAGCTTAGGGACTAGCGGGAACACCGGGGAGCTGTTTTTT,CASSLGTSGNTGELFF
NA,TRBJ1-1,TRBV4-1,NA,TGCGCCAGCAGGTCAATAGGGAGAACTGAAGCTTTCTTT,CASRSIGRTEAFF
many,TRBJ1-2,TRBV12-3/TRBV12-4,NA,TGTGCCAGCAGTTTTGGAGGCCTTGATGGCTACACCTTC,CASSFGGLDGYTF
many,TRBJ1-2,TRBV28,NA,TGTGCCAGCAGCCGAGGGACGTCGCAAGGCTATGGCTACACCTTC,CASSRGTSQGYGYTF
many,TRBJ1-1,TRBV7-2,TRBD1,TGTGCCAGCAGCCCAGGGGGCAGTATGAACACTGAAGCTTTCTTT,CASSPGGSMNTEAFF
NA,TRBJ2-5,TRBV18,TRBD1,TGTGCCAGCTCACCGCGCCCGACAGGGCGGGAGACCCAGTACTTC,CASSPRPTGRETQYF
many,TRBJ2-7,TRBV2,NA,TGTGCCAGCAGTGGGGACACGTTCTACGAGCAGTACTTC,CASSGDTFYEQYF
many,TRBJ2-7,TRBV19,TRBD1,TGTGCCAGCAGCATAACAGGGGGCTCCTACGAGCAGTACTTC,CASSITGGSYEQYF
NA,TRBJ2-2,TRBV24-1,NA,TGTGCCACCAGTGATTTATACGGCACCGGGGAGCTGTTTTTT,CATSDLYGTGELFF
NA,TRBJ1-2,TRBV4-1,NA,TGCGCCAGCAGCCAAGCTGCAGGGCCCACTAACTATGGCTACACCTTC,CASSQAAGPTNYGYTF
many,TRBJ2-5,TRBV6-5,NA,TGTGCCAGCAGTTACTTGGGGGGGGCCCAAGAGACCCAGTACTTC,CASSYLGGAQETQYF
many,TRBJ2-4,TRBV6-5,NA,TGTGCCAGCAGTTACACGCAGGGGGGGGCTAAAAACATTCAGTACTTC,CASSYTQGGAKNIQYF